A single sample gave rise to the 12 T cell receptor beta chains below, sequenced in a study of graft-versus-host responses after intestinal transplantation. Assay: immunoSEQ multiplex PCR; the TCRdb copy retains only in-frame clones and omits some. The data contain about 71,000 clones, about 94% of them seen just once; the ten biggest clones take up around 0.57%. Their cognate antigens are unknown. The input for sequencing was unstimulated CD8+ T cells sorted from spleen or lymph node cells, taken before intestinal transplant. The receptors stem from a human donor who received an intestinal transplant.

This chain links TRBV5-6 with TRBJ1-5; no clear D gene. This CDR3 spans 15 amino acids. The germline V gene has CDR1 SGHDT and CDR2 YYEEEE. Between the trimmed V and J ends, which lost 0 bases and 0 bases, there was a span of 7 bases. This CDR3 reads CASSLVGDSNQPQHF. CDR3 DNA sequence: TGTGCCAGCAGCTTGGTCGGGGATAGCAATCAGCCCCAGCATTTT.

This clone has just one count. The chain combines TRBV11-2 with TRBJ1-2; D not certain. CDR3 length: 14 residues. Germline CDR1 SGHAT, CDR2 FQNNGV. V lost 3 bases, J lost 6 bases, and 14 bases lay in between. The CDR3 is CASSFMGSGDGYTF. The CDR3 bases are TGTGCCAGCAGCTTTATGGGTTCAGGTGATGGCTACACCTTC.

The chain is built from TRBV7-9 and TRBJ2-7, with 8 bases that match TRBD1. This CDR3 has 17 residues. V dropped 2 bases and J dropped 2; count of bases not matched to a gene: 11. Germline loops: CDR1 SEHNR, CDR2 FQNEAQ (reference sequence). The CDR3 loop reads CASSLIFGQGPTYEQYF. CDR3 nucleotides: TGTGCCAGCAGCTTAATCTTCGGACAGGGCCCTACCTACGAGCAGTACTTC.

This rearrangement joins TRBV27 to TRBJ1-1; weak D call: TRBD1 (5 bases). V lost 5 bases to trimming and J lost 0 bases, with 16 bases between them. Germline lookup yields CDR1 MNHEY and CDR2 SMNVEV (reference sequence). This CDR3 has 16 residues. CDR3 region: CASSPTYRILNTEAFF. CDR3 in DNA: TGTGCCAGCAGTCCAACTTACAGGATATTGAACACTGAAGCTTTCTTT.

The CDR3 DNA sequence: TGTGCCAGTAGTAGGGGCGATATAAGCAATCAGCCCCAGCATTTT. Translation gives CASSRGDISNQPQHF. The rearrangement joins TRBV19 to TRBJ1-5, with a weak D call TRBD1 (5 bases). The CDR3 covers 15 residues. Germline loops: CDR1 LNHDA, CDR2 SQIVND (reference sequence). Trimming removed 4 bases at V and 1 base at J, with 11 bases between.

The CDR3 region is CASRENEDRVNSGNTIYF. The CDR3, as DNA: TGTGCCAGCAGGGAAAACGAGGACAGGGTCAACTCTGGAAACACCATATATTTT. This chain connects TRBV5-5 to TRBJ1-3; 8 nucleotides agree with TRBD1. Germline values: CDR1 SGHKS, CDR2 YYEKEE (reference sequence). V was clipped by 5 bases and J by 0 bases; unmatched bases: 13. This CDR3 region has 18 residues.

The V call is TRBV28, the J call TRBJ2-5; TRBD1 matches at 11 bases. V was clipped by 5 bases and J by 4 bases; unmatched bases: 9. CDR3 length equals 16 residues. Germline assignment: CDR1 MDHEN and CDR2 SYDVKM. As DNA, the CDR3 is TGTGCCAGCAGTCCCGGGACAGGGGGAGGTGGAGAGACCCAGTACTTC. It yields the protein CASSPGTGGGGETQYF.

The J gene is TRBJ1-1, the V gene TRBV4-1; no clear D. The CDR3 runs 16 residues. Germline CDR1 and CDR2: MGHRA and YSYEKL. The ends were cut back, 0 bases at V and 1 base at J, with 12 bases in the middle. The CDR3 reads CASSQEPQQQNTEAFF. DNA of the CDR3: TGCGCCAGCAGCCAAGAACCCCAACAACAGAACACTGAAGCTTTCTTT.

This clone occurred once. The chain combines TRBV28 with TRBJ2-2, with 8 bases fitting TRBD1. V lost 4 bases, J lost 0 bases, and 1 base stayed unmatched. Per germline, CDR1 MDHEN and CDR2 SYDVKM. This CDR3 is 15 amino acids long. In DNA, the CDR3 is TGTGCCAGCAGTTCGGGACAGGCGAACACCGGGGAGCTGTTTTTT. Translated, it gives CASSSGQANTGELFF. Complete variable domain (other parts from reference TRBV28 and TRBJ2-2): DVKVTQSSRYLVKRTGEKVFLECVQDMDHENMFWYRQDPGLGLRLIYFSYDVKMKEKGDIPEGYSVSREKKERFSLILESASTNQTSMYLCASSSGQANTGELFFGEGSRLTVL.

This clone came up a few times. The V and J genes are TRBV15 and TRBJ2-7, with 7 bases aligning to TRBD1. Germline V gene lookup returns CDR1 LNHNV and CDR2 YYDKDF (reference sequence). The length of the CDR3 is 15 residues. The V and J ends lost 0 bases and 3 bases, in that order; junction bases with no gene match: 5. As DNA, the CDR3 is TGTGCCACCAGCAGAGATTTTGACAGGGACTACGAGCAGTACTTC. Translated: CATSRDFDRDYEQYF.

Concerning this clone itself: This sample includes further DNA sequences coding for the same CDR3. This rearrangement joins TRBV27 to TRBJ2-7, with TRBD2 identical over 15 bases. The V gene's germline CDR1 is MNHEY and CDR2 SMNVEV (reference sequence). J gave up 6 bases and V 3 bases, and 0 bases lay outside the gene matches. There are 14 residues in the CDR3. The CDR3 here is CASSLGLAGGEQYF. DNA of the CDR3: TGTGCCAGCAGTTTGGGACTAGCGGGAGGCGAGCAGTACTTC.

V and J are TRBV4-1 and TRBJ2-2; TRBD1 matches 8 bases. CDR1 MGHRA and CDR2 YSYEKL come from the germline V gene. The CDR3 spans 16 residues. The J segment lost 6 bases and the V segment lost 6 bases, leaving 12 bases of the junction unmatched. CDR3 DNA: TGCGCCAGCAGTCCCACCGGGACAGGTTATTCCGGGGAGCTGTTTTTT. Translation gives CASSPTGTGYSGELFF.